Each of the 10 T cell receptor beta chains below was sequenced from the same sample in a study of T cell responses to AZD1222 COVID-19 vaccine. The repertoire was sequenced with immunoSEQ multiplex PCR; TCRdb's copy has only in-frame clones and lacks some. The sample lists more than 40,000 clones, 90% seen once, with about two fifths in the top ten. Sequences were derived from peripheral blood, sampled 28 days after the second AZD1222 dose. All receptors derive from an adult who received the AZD1222 COVID-19 vaccine.

The V and J genes are TRBV11-2 and TRBJ2-7; TRBD1 agrees at 7 bases. Trimming at V came to 1 base and at J to 6 bases, leaving 3 bases not matched to a gene. The CDR3 spans 13 residues. The germline V gene has CDR1 SGHAT and CDR2 FQNNGV. The CDR3 DNA is TGTGCCAGCAGCTTAGTTCACAGGGGCGAGCAGTACTTC. It encodes CASSLVHRGEQYF.

This clone was counted a single time. The CDR3 is CASSPPLGGGEGYGYTF. CDR3 DNA: TGTGCCAGCAGCCCCCCGCTGGGAGGAGGGGAAGGCTATGGCTACACCTTC. The chain has TRBV6-2 or TRBV6-3 and TRBJ1-2, with D possibly TRBD1 on 5 matching bases. V lost 6 bases and J 4 bases, leaving 24 bases between the germline ends. Germline V gene sequence: CDR1 MNHEY, CDR2 SVGEGT. The CDR3 consists of 17 residues.

The chain carries TRBV6-5 and TRBJ1-6; D is perhaps TRBD1 (5 bases). The CDR3 runs to 13 residues. Trimming took 7 bases from V and 9 from J, leaving 13 bases between them. Germline V gene data show CDR1 as MNHEY and CDR2 as SVGAGI. Written as DNA, the CDR3 is TGTGCCAGCATTGGCAGGGTGGGTTCACCCCTCCACTTT. Translating it yields CASIGRVGSPLHF.

This clone was observed once. CDR3 nucleotides: TGTGCCAGCAGCTTGTTCTCCTCCGGCGGAGAGACCCAGTACTTC. The encoded protein is CASSLFSSGGETQYF. The gene calls are TRBV5-4 and TRBJ2-5; D gene unclear. Per the germline V gene, CDR1 is SGHNT and CDR2 is YYREEE (reference sequence). V gave up 1 base and J gave up 4 bases, with 14 bases separating them. The CDR3 is made up of 15 amino acids.

This chain connects TRBV5-1 to TRBJ1-3; D unclear. Trimming stripped 2 bases from V and 0 bases from J, with 9 bases between. The CDR3 contains 15 residues. CDR1 and CDR2 from the germline V gene are SGHRS and YFSETQ. The CDR3 DNA reads TGCGCCAGCAGCTTCATCGGTCGCTCTGGAAACACCATATATTTT. Protein sequence: CASSFIGRSGNTIYF.

The J gene is TRBJ2-5, the V gene TRBV15; D not resolved. V was cut by 5 bases and J by 1 base, with 11 bases left in between. Germline loops: CDR1 LNHNV, CDR2 YYDKDF (reference sequence). The CDR3 contains 14 residues. This CDR3 reads CATSRRVPQETQYF. DNA of the CDR3: TGTGCCACCAGCCGCCGGGTTCCCCAAGAGACCCAGTACTTC.

The chain recombines TRBV7-2 with TRBJ1-5; 9 bases agree with TRBD1. Germline V gene data show CDR1 as SGHTA and CDR2 as FQGNSA. The CDR3 totals 16 residues. The V segment lost 3 bases and the J segment 6 bases; nucleotides outside the gene matches: 9. The chain's CDR3 is CASSFGTGRLGQPQHF. The CDR3 DNA sequence: TGTGCCAGCAGCTTCGGGACAGGGAGACTGGGTCAGCCCCAGCATTTT.

The CDR3 here is CASSQQGAVMGYTF. CDR3 nucleotides: TGTGCCAGCTCACAACAGGGCGCGGTGATGGGCTACACCTTC. This sequence joins TRBV18 and TRBJ1-2; D possibly corresponds to TRBD1 (6 bases). The ends were cut back, 4 bases at V and 8 bases at J, with 17 bases in the middle. The CDR3 sequence is 14 residues long. Germline-derived CDR1 and CDR2 are KGHSH and LQKENI.

This clone is a singleton in its sample. V is TRBV12-3 or TRBV12-4 and J is TRBJ2-3; D gene uncertain. This CDR3 region has 11 residues. V lost 5 bases and J 6 bases, leaving 6 bases between the germline ends. CDR3 amino acids: CASSSRDTQYF. Written as DNA, the CDR3 is TGTGCCAGCAGTAGTCGGGATACGCAGTATTTT.

This chain links TRBV5-4 with TRBJ1-2, with TRBD1 matching 8 bases. This CDR3 is built from 14 residues. Germline loops: CDR1 SGHNT, CDR2 YYREEE (reference sequence). The junction had 5 bases not matched to a gene; V was cut back by 3 bases and J by 4 bases. The CDR3 DNA is TGTGCCAGCAGCTCCCGGGACAGGCTCTATGGCTACACCTTC. It yields the protein CASSSRDRLYGYTF.